This T cell receptor beta chain came from a study of blood T cell repertoires in COVID-19. In the study overall: Samples representing acute and convalescent COVID-19 were sourced from the United States, Italy and Spain. PBMCs, B-cell-depleted T cells, or T cells provided the cDNA or gDNA that made up the material.

Per the authors' pipeline: Using reference gene primer amplification, nucleated cell counts were estimated. The data were produced by immunoSEQ multiplex PCR, yet TCRdb's version contains in-frame clones alone and is incomplete. The V and J calls and clone size were taken over from that table, and D and trimming were inferred from the DNA. The table includes 250,000 to 300,000 clones, over 75% detected once. After removal of 4 bases from V and 2 bases from J, the junction contained 12 bases not matched to a gene. CDR1 and CDR2 (germline): SGHRS, YFSETQ. The CDR3 is 17 amino acids. The chain carries TRBV5-1 and TRBJ2-3; the match to TRBD2 covers 8 bases. Sequencing input: peripheral blood. This sequence was found in a woman in her 70s with acute or convalescent COVID-19. CDR3 sequence: CASSQTATGGFTDTQYF. CDR3 coding DNA: TGCGCCAGCAGCCAAACCGCTACGGGGGGGTTCACAGATACGCAGTATTTT.